This TCR beta chain is drawn from a study of shared clonotypes between healthy human individuals. Here immunoSEQ multiplex PCR was the method, and the copy in TCRdb shows in-frame clones only, minus some. The sample holds about 1.5 million clones, 98% seen once. This clone was seen only once. The antigen remains undetermined. The CDR3 extends over 14 amino acids. Germline V gives CDR1 MNHNS, CDR2 SASEGT. Trimming left V 0 bases short and J 1 base short, with 6 bases between. General study results and limits: Investigators collected only blood, and repertoires in tissues likely differ. Generally, naive subsets came out with larger estimated richness than memory subsets.

The specimen was naive CD4+ T cells sorted from blood. Indicated subset: CD45RA+ positively selected. The sequence came from a man aged 25 to 40 in good health. The chain is built from TRBV6-1 and TRBJ2-5; no definite D call. CDR3 sequence: CASSEAQSQETQYF. In DNA form, the CDR3 reads TGTGCCAGCAGTGAAGCGCAGAGCCAAGAGACCCAGTACTTC.